This TCR beta chain emerged from a study of blood T cell repertoires in COVID-19. Study-wide background: Samples taken during acute and convalescent COVID-19 were collected in the United States, Italy and Spain.

CDR1 is SGHTA and CDR2 is FQGNSA in the germline V gene. With V trimmed by 3 bases and J by 2 bases, 2 bases remained unmatched. This CDR3 region has 14 residues. This clone has ten or more counts. In the study's own analysis: Reference gene primer amplification gave estimated nucleated cell counts. The data were produced by immunoSEQ multiplex PCR, yet TCRdb's version contains in-frame clones alone and is incomplete. For V, J and clone size, that table is used; D and trimming come from the DNA. The table has some 220,000 clones, over 80% seen once. The specimen was peripheral blood. This rearrangement joins TRBV7-2 to TRBJ1-2; 8 positions match TRBD1. This clonotype originated in a human donor in a cohort sampled during active COVID-19. Here the CDR3 reads CASSLQGANYGYTF. As DNA, the CDR3 is TGTGCCAGCAGCTTGCAGGGGGCAAACTATGGCTACACCTTC. The complete variable domain, with remaining parts taken from reference TRBV7-2 and TRBJ1-2, reads GAGVSQSPSNKVTEKGKDVELRCDPISGHTALYWYRQSLGQGLEFLIYFQGNSAPDKSGLPSDRFSAERTGGSVSTLTIQRTQQEDSAVYLCASSLQGANYGYTFGSGTRLTVV.